Below are 20 T cell receptor beta chains sequenced from a single sample in a study of blood T cells in healthy people across ages. Together with a sample-barcoded 5' primer, a J-beta primer mix was included in a second PCR lasting roughly 7 to 11 cycles. MiXCR, applied by TCRdb to the 5' RACE reads, yields one record per CDR3 protein. The table has fewer than 2 million distinct CDR3 sequences, roughly two fifths seen once. Sequenced sample: blood. The receptors originated from a human donor in good health.

This clonotype was detected only a few times. J is TRBJ2-7 and V is TRBV4-2; D remains unclear. The length of the CDR3 is 16 residues. The germline V gene has CDR1 LGHNA and CDR2 YNFKEQ. Trimming cost V 1 base and J 1 base, with 14 bases left between them. CDR3 amino acids: CASSQALRASSYEQYF. CDR3 bases: TGTGCCAGCAGCCAAGCCCTCCGGGCGTCGTCCTACGAGCAGTACTTC.

The chain has TRBV28 and TRBJ2-1; 9 bases fit TRBD1. The DNA end is a closer match to TRBJ2-7, so the J assignment may be wrong. This CDR3 region has 14 residues. The germline gives CDR1 MDHEN, CDR2 SYDVKM. CDR3 bases: TGTGCCAGCAGGAGACAGGGGGGGGGTTACGAGCAGTACTTC. It specifies CASRRQGGGYEQYF.

The genes are TRBV5-1 and TRBJ2-1; 9 positions agree with TRBD2. J lost 8 bases, V lost 4 bases, and 10 bases had no gene match. The CDR3 covers 15 residues. From germline, CDR1 is SGHRS and CDR2 YFSETQ. CDR3 region: CASSGGRGGRDEQFF. The CDR3 coding sequence is TGCGCCAGCAGCGGGGGGCGGGGGGGCCGAGATGAGCAGTTCTTC.

The chain recombines TRBV7-9 with TRBJ2-7; D not resolved. Trimming removed 7 bases from V and 0 bases from J, with 13 bases in between. CDR3 length equals 14 residues. The germline V gene encodes CDR1 SEHNR and CDR2 FQNEAQ (reference sequence). CDR3 loop: CASTFLGSSYEQYF. CDR3 nucleotides: TGTGCCAGCACCTTTCTGGGCAGCTCCTACGAGCAGTACTTC.

The chain is built from TRBV4-3 and TRBJ1-2; 7 bases are a match to TRBD1. CDR1 LGHNA and CDR2 YSLEER come from the germline V gene. The V and J ends lost 3 bases and 8 bases, in that order; junction bases with no gene match: 6. The CDR3 is 13 amino acids. The CDR3 sequence is CASSQDRSEGYTF. The CDR3 bases are TGCGCCAGCAGCCAGGACAGGAGCGAGGGCTACACCTTC.

This chain uses TRBV11-2 with TRBJ2-2, with TRBD1 matching over 7 bases. The J segment lost 6 bases and the V segment lost 7 bases, leaving 14 bases of the junction unmatched. Germline CDR1 reads SGHAT; CDR2 reads FQNNGV. The CDR3 runs 16 residues. The CDR3 coding sequence is TGTGCCAGCACCAAGCAACTTAGGGGGCGGTCCGGGGAGCTGTTTTTT. This translates into CASTKQLRGRSGELFF.

This clonotype came up once. In DNA, the CDR3 is TGCAGTGCTAGTGGTCCTCAGCCTAGCGGGGGGCCAGATACGCAGTATTTT. Its translation is CSASGPQPSGGPDTQYF. The gene calls are TRBV20-1 and TRBJ2-3, with 11 bases aligning to TRBD2. The CDR3 loop spans 17 amino acids. Germline CDR1 and CDR2: DFQATT and SNEGSKA (reference sequence). V trimming: 3 bases; J trimming: 4 bases; junction bases outside the gene matches: 12.

Only one count was recorded for this clonotype. CDR3 residues: CASSPSTGNYEQYF. For the CDR3, the DNA is TGTGCCAGCAGTCCGAGTACCGGGAACTACGAGCAGTACTTC. The chain carries TRBV6-5 and TRBJ2-5, with a tentative D call TRBD2 (5 bases). The DNA matches TRBJ2-7 better at its end, which makes the J call doubtful. Germline V CDR1 and CDR2: MNHEY, SVGAGI. This CDR3 spans 14 amino acids.

This clonotype was detected once. The V and J genes are TRBV29-1 and TRBJ1-2, with D maybe TRBD1 (5 bases). This CDR3 has 15 amino acids. V was trimmed by 4 bases and J by 4 bases, leaving 19 bases between them. Germline V gives CDR1 SQVTM, CDR2 ANQGSEA. CDR3 residues: CSVAGRLTGIYGYTF. In nucleotides, the CDR3 is TGCAGCGTTGCGGGACGTCTAACGGGGATCTATGGCTACACCTTC.

V is TRBV5-1 and J is TRBJ2-3; 7 bases match TRBD2. Germline V lookup: CDR1 SGHRS, CDR2 YFSETQ. Trimming removed 3 bases from V and 0 bases from J; junction bases left unmatched: 10. The length of the CDR3 is 17 residues. The CDR3 spells CASSSGGTISSTDTQYF. For the CDR3, the DNA is TGCGCCAGCAGCTCGGGCGGGACTATCTCTAGCACAGATACGCAGTATTTT.

This clonotype has only a few counts. This sequence joins TRBV4-2 and TRBJ2-4, with 8 positions matching TRBD2. The trim removed 4 bases at V and 10 bases at J, leaving 3 bases unmatched. This CDR3 region has 12 residues. Germline V gene data show CDR1 as LGHNA and CDR2 as YNFKEQ. CDR3 region: CASSPGGEIQYF. The CDR3 DNA sequence: TGTGCCAGCAGCCCCGGGGGGGAAATTCAGTACTTC.

The CDR3, as DNA: TGCGCCAGCAGCCCGACTACTAGTTTGGGCGCAGATACGCAGTATTTT. The encoded protein is CASSPTTSLGADTQYF. The genes are TRBV4-3 and TRBJ2-3, with D maybe TRBD2 (5 bases). V shed 4 bases and J shed 4 bases, with 18 bases lying between them. CDR3 size: 16 residues. Germline V gives CDR1 LGHNA, CDR2 YSLEER.

This chain uses TRBV20-1 with TRBJ2-7; the D gene could be TRBD1 or TRBD2 (5 bases each). V shed 5 bases and J shed 3 bases, with 20 bases lying between them. Germline loops: CDR1 DFQATT, CDR2 SNEGSKA (reference sequence). The CDR3 covers 15 residues. CDR3 sequence: CSAVAGTAKFYEQYF. DNA of the CDR3: TGCAGTGCTGTTGCCGGGACCGCCAAGTTCTACGAGCAGTACTTC.

The sample holds a few counts of this clonotype. CDR3 in amino acids: CASSYTRQDYSPYTEAFF. The CDR3 region has the DNA TGTGCCAGCAGTTACACCCGACAGGATTACTCACCCTACACTGAAGCTTTCTTT. The chain employs TRBV6-2 or TRBV6-3 and TRBJ1-1; tentatively, D is TRBD1 (6 bases). This CDR3 comprises 18 residues. Germline V gene data show CDR1 as MNHEY and CDR2 as SVGEGT. V lost 2 bases and J lost 3, with 22 bases in between.

A single count supports this clonotype. The germline gene is not matched at one end of the junction; a read error may be the cause. This chain links TRBV6-5 with TRBJ1-2; D gene ambiguous. The CDR3 length is 13 residues. Per germline, CDR1 MNHEY and CDR2 SVGAGI. CDR3: CASHREQQYGHTF. CDR3 coding DNA: TGTGCCAGCCACCGCGAACAGCAATATGGCCACACCTTC.

The chain couples TRBV10-3 to TRBJ2-7; 8 bases are shared with TRBD2. V was pared by 0 bases and J by 4 bases, with 8 bases of the junction left unmatched. Germline loops: CDR1 ENHRY, CDR2 SYGVKD. The CDR3 spans 16 residues. The chain's CDR3 is CAISESRGGPAYEQYF. In DNA, the CDR3 is TGTGCCATCAGTGAGTCTCGGGGGGGCCCAGCTTACGAGCAGTACTTC.

Turning to this clonotype: Lacking the conserved final phenylalanine or tryptophan, this CDR3 likely reflects a read error. V usage is TRBV20-1 and J usage is TRBJ1-3, with TRBD1 identical over 8 bases. Germline lookup yields CDR1 DFQATT and CDR2 SNEGSKA (reference sequence). This CDR3 has 15 amino acids. Trimming took 5 bases from V and 2 from J; bases not matched to a gene: 8. The CDR3 loop is CSAPMTGAAGNTIYV. CDR3 sequence (DNA): TGCAGTGCTCCTATGACAGGGGCGGCTGGAAACACCATATATGTT.

V usage is TRBV15 and J usage is TRBJ2-1; D gene uncertain. The CDR3 runs 16 residues. Trimming stripped 1 base from V and 2 bases from J, with 12 bases between. The germline CDR1 and CDR2 sequences are LNHNV and YYDKDF (reference sequence). The CDR3 coding sequence is TGTGCCACCAGCAGAGGGAATAGTGGGACCTACAATGAGCAGTTCTTC. Translation gives CATSRGNSGTYNEQFF.

Of note for this clonotype: One junction end disagrees with the germline gene, perhaps due to a read error. The chain is built from TRBV6-5 and TRBJ2-3; D possibly corresponds to TRBD1 (6 bases). CDR1 is MNHEY, CDR2 SVGAGI, per germline. This CDR3 comprises 16 residues. In nucleotides, the CDR3 is TGTGTCAGCAGTCTCAGGGGATTTGTTGGGACAGATACGCAGTATTTT. Its translation: CVSSLRGFVGTDTQYF.

This clonotype was detected only a few times. CDR3 sequence (DNA): TGTGCCAGCAGTTTCAGTCTGGGGACTGAAGCTTTCTTT. Amino acid sequence: CASSFSLGTEAFF. V is TRBV28 and J is TRBJ1-1; D is ambiguous. Trimming cost V 3 bases and J 5 bases, with 10 bases left between them. Germline V gene sequence: CDR1 MDHEN, CDR2 SYDVKM. The CDR3 runs 13 residues.